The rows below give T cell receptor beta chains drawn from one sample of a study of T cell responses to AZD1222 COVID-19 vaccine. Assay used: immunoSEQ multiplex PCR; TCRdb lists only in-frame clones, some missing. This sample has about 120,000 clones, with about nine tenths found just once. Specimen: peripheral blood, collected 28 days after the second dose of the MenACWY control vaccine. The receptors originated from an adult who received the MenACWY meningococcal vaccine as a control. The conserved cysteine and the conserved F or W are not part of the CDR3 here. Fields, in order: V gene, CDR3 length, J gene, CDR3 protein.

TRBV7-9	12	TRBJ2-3	ASSPPVISGGTN
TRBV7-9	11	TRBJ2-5	ASRLEGVETQY
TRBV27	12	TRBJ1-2	ASSFAGFNYGYT
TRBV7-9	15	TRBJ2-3	ASSAPGVGDPADTQY
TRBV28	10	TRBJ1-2	ASSGTGNGYT
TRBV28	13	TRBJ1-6	ASSFGGPAGSPLH
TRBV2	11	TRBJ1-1	ASRLIQNTEAF
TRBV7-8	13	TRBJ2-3	ASSFSGFSTDTQY
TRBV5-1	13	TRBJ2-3	ASNRGGAGTDTQY
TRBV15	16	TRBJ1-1	ATSRGQPIGPMNTEAF